Reported below is one TCR beta chain. Its antigen remains unknown. TCRdb's table, derived via immunoSEQ multiplex PCR, lists solely in-frame clones and lacks some. Of around 400,000 clones in the sample, about 93% were seen once. The treatment was: about 20 received Ad26.COV2.S at low or high dose, single or two shots; several received placebo; per-sample allocation not given. Specimen acquisition occurred on day 63 following the initial vaccine or placebo injection. An adult donor aged 18-55 years was enrolled in Boston. The CDR3 is 13 residues long. The V end was cut by 8 bases, the J end by 1 base, with 9 bases between. Germline V gives CDR1 MNHEY, CDR2 SVGAGI. The record originates from a study of Ad26.COV2.S vaccination and SARS-CoV-2 variants. The wider study: Administration of Ad26.COV2.S was intramuscular, either once or twice 56 days apart. Study-wide results and limits: Among vaccine recipients, spike-specific TCR breadth exceeded that of placebo recipients. There was a possibility that the TCR breadth and depth analyses underestimated total T cell responses.

This clonotype originated in a person aged 18-65 years who received the Ad26.COV2.S COVID-19 vaccine or a placebo. This rearrangement joins TRBV6-5 to TRBJ2-1, with D perhaps matching TRBD2 (5 bases). The specimen was peripheral blood, collected in a trial of Ad26.COV2.S vaccine versus placebo. The CDR3 protein is CASLRGSYNEQFF. CDR3 DNA: TGTGCCAGCCTACGGGGATCCTACAATGAGCAGTTCTTC.